A selection of T cell receptor beta chains follows, all from one sample in a study of CD8 T cells in Susac syndrome. TCRdb processed the immunoSEQ multiplex PCR reads anew with MiXCR; each CDR3 protein has one entry. Here the sample spans about 400,000 distinct CDR3 sequences, around 85% being singletons. Sequencing input: CD8+ T cells from PBMCs. The receptor set was obtained from a human donor with multiple sclerosis. CDR3s include the opening cysteine and the closing phenylalanine or tryptophan. Each record gives: V gene, J gene, clone size, D gene, CDR3 DNA, CDR3 protein. A D gene is named only where the DNA matches it firmly. Clone size is not always given. Where it is, it says once, few, many or a class for expanded clones.

V: TRBV15
J: TRBJ2-7
size: -
D: -
DNA: TGTGCCACCAGCACCCGGGGAGAGGGGACCTACGAGCAGTACTTC
CDR3: CATSTRGEGTYEQYF

V: TRBV7-3
J: TRBJ1-2
size: few
D: TRBD1
DNA: TGTGCCAGCAGCCGTTCCGGGACAGTCTATGGCTACACCTTC
CDR3: CASSRSGTVYGYTF

V: TRBV7-6
J: TRBJ2-4
size: few
D: -
DNA: TGTGCCAGCAGCTTAGTCCGGTGTTCAGCCAAAAACATTCAGTACTTC
CDR3: CASSLVRCSAKNIQYF

V: TRBV7-6
J: TRBJ2-3
size: -
D: -
DNA: TGTGCCAGCAGCCCAGAGGGTACGCGCACAGATACGCAGTATTTT
CDR3: CASSPEGTRTDTQYF

V: TRBV27
J: TRBJ2-3
size: -
D: -
DNA: TGTGCCAGCAGAAAGGCGGGGAGCGATACGCAGTATTTT
CDR3: CASRKAGSDTQYF

V: TRBV6-1
J: TRBJ1-1
size: -
D: -
DNA: TGTGCCAGCAGTGAAAGATTCGGGATGGGACACAACACTGAAGCTTTCTTT
CDR3: CASSERFGMGHNTEAFF

V: TRBV30
J: TRBJ1-4
size: -
D: -
DNA: TGTGCCTGGAGTGTCGGGCAGGGCAAGGAAAAACTGTTTTTT
CDR3: CAWSVGQGKEKLFF

V: TRBV25-1
J: TRBJ2-2
size: once
D: TRBD1
DNA: TGTGCCAGCAGTGACTGGGGACAGGGGCTCACCGGGGAGCTGTTTTTT
CDR3: CASSDWGQGLTGELFF

V: TRBV4-1
J: TRBJ2-2
size: -
D: TRBD1
DNA: TGCGCCAGCAGCCATGACCCCGGCCAGGGGGCGCGCGACGGGGAGCTGTTTTTT
CDR3: CASSHDPGQGARDGELFF

V: TRBV28
J: TRBJ1-1
size: -
D: TRBD1
DNA: TGTGCCAGCAGTTCTGACAGGGAAGACACTGAAGCTTTCTTT
CDR3: CASSSDREDTEAFF

V: TRBV6-5
J: TRBJ1-2
size: -
D: TRBD1
DNA: TGTGCCAGCAGTTCCGCCGGTGACAGGGGATACTATGGCTACACCTTC
CDR3: CASSSAGDRGYYGYTF

V: TRBV3-1
J: TRBJ1-5
size: once
D: -
DNA: TGTGCCAGCAGCCAAGACGGGAATTCTTACAGGGCGACTTCCTCTAAGGGCAATCAGCCCCAGCATTTT
CDR3: CASSQDGNSYRATSSKGNQPQHF

V: TRBV6-5
J: TRBJ2-1
size: -
D: TRBD1
DNA: TGTGCCAGCAGCACCGGAGGACAGGGCGACAATGAGCAGTTCTTC
CDR3: CASSTGGQGDNEQFF

V: TRBV27
J: TRBJ2-2
size: -
D: -
DNA: TGTGCCAGCAGTTTAGGTTCTAGCGCCGGGGAGCTGTTTTTT
CDR3: CASSLGSSAGELFF

V: TRBV9
J: TRBJ1-2
size: -
D: -
DNA: TGTGCCAGCAGCCCGGGGGCAGGGGAAAATCCTAACTATGGCTACACCTTC
CDR3: CASSPGAGENPNYGYTF

V: TRBV5-1
J: TRBJ2-1
size: -
D: -
DNA: TGCGCCAGCAGCTTGTGGGCTAGCCTTGAGCAGTTCTTC
CDR3: CASSLWASLEQFF

V: TRBV3-1
J: TRBJ1-5
size: once
D: -
DNA: TGTGCCAGCAGCCAAGACACCTTCAATCAGCCCCAGCATTTT
CDR3: CASSQDTFNQPQHF

V: TRBV24-1
J: TRBJ1-3
size: few
D: -
DNA: TGTGCCACCAGTGACGGGAGCACCATATATTTT
CDR3: CATSDGSTIYF

V: TRBV2
J: TRBJ1-2
size: -
D: -
DNA: TGTGCCAGCAGTGGATTAGGAGGCTACACCTTC
CDR3: CASSGLGGYTF

V: TRBV7-2
J: TRBJ2-1
size: -
D: -
DNA: TGTGCCAGCAGGGATGGGGGTCGGGAAGAGCAGTTCTTC
CDR3: CASRDGGREEQFF

V: TRBV27
J: TRBJ2-7
size: once
D: -
DNA: TGTGCCAGCAGTTCAGGGACGATCTACGAGCAGTACTTC
CDR3: CASSSGTIYEQYF

V: TRBV7-9
J: TRBJ2-1
size: -
D: TRBD1
DNA: TGTGCCAGCAGCTCGCCCGTGGGACAGGGGGGCAATGAGCAGTTCTTC
CDR3: CASSSPVGQGGNEQFF

V: TRBV27
J: TRBJ2-7
size: -
D: -
DNA: TGTGCCAGCAGCCTCGGACTCCTCTACGAGCAGTACTTC
CDR3: CASSLGLLYEQYF

V: TRBV28
J: TRBJ2-7
size: -
D: -
DNA: TGTGCCAGCAGTTCACATGTATCCGAGCAGTACTTC
CDR3: CASSSHVSEQYF

V: TRBV11-2
J: TRBJ2-2
size: -
D: -
DNA: TGTGCCAGCAGCTCGCATAACACCGGGGAGCTGTTTTTT
CDR3: CASSSHNTGELFF

V: TRBV7-9
J: TRBJ1-3
size: -
D: -
DNA: TGTGCCAGCAGCTTGGGGACCCTTGGAAACACCATATATTTT
CDR3: CASSLGTLGNTIYF

V: TRBV30
J: TRBJ2-7
size: -
D: -
DNA: TGTGCCTGGAGTGTACAGGAAGGGGGGGTCTACGAGCAGTACTTC
CDR3: CAWSVQEGGVYEQYF

V: TRBV13
J: TRBJ2-7
size: -
D: -
DNA: TGTGCCAGCAGCTCCGTGCGGGACGGAAAGGGTTCGTACGAGCAGTACTTC
CDR3: CASSSVRDGKGSYEQYF

V: TRBV20-1
J: TRBJ1-4
size: -
D: TRBD1
DNA: TGCAGTGCGTCCGACAGGGGGTGGGATGAAAAACTGTTTTTT
CDR3: CSASDRGWDEKLFF

V: TRBV30
J: TRBJ1-1
size: -
D: -
DNA: TGTGCCTGGAGTGTTATGTACGCTGAAGCTTTCTTT
CDR3: CAWSVMYAEAFF

V: TRBV5-4
J: TRBJ1-5
size: -
D: -
DNA: TGTGCCAGCAGCTTGGCCCCAGGGGTTAGACAGCCCCAGCATTTT
CDR3: CASSLAPGVRQPQHF

V: TRBV12-3/TRBV12-4
J: TRBJ1-2
size: -
D: -
DNA: TGTGCCAGCAGTTTAAATCTCCTCCCTAACTATGGCTACACCTTC
CDR3: CASSLNLLPNYGYTF

V: TRBV27
J: TRBJ2-2
size: -
D: -
DNA: TGTGCCAGCAGTCGGGGGTGGAGCACCGGGGAGCTGTTTTTT
CDR3: CASSRGWSTGELFF

V: TRBV20-1
J: TRBJ2-1
size: -
D: -
DNA: TGCAGTGCTTTCTCCTACAATGAGCAGTTCTTC
CDR3: CSAFSYNEQFF

V: TRBV19
J: TRBJ1-1
size: -
D: -
DNA: TGTGCCAGTAGCAACGGTAACACTGAAGCTTTCTTT
CDR3: CASSNGNTEAFF

V: TRBV5-5
J: TRBJ2-7
size: -
D: -
DNA: TGTGCCAGCAGCTTGGAGGTGGGTCTCTCCTACGAGCAGTACTTC
CDR3: CASSLEVGLSYEQYF

V: TRBV29-1
J: TRBJ2-7
size: -
D: -
DNA: TGCAGCGTTGAAGGTTGGGACACCCGATACGAGCAGTACTTC
CDR3: CSVEGWDTRYEQYF

V: TRBV7-2
J: TRBJ1-6
size: -
D: -
DNA: TGTGCCAGCAGCTTAGTTTCAGAGAGTTATTCACCCCTCCACTTT
CDR3: CASSLVSESYSPLHF

V: TRBV28
J: TRBJ1-1
size: -
D: -
DNA: TGTGCCAGCAGTCCAAATCGGGAGATGGACACTGAAGCTTTCTTT
CDR3: CASSPNREMDTEAFF

V: TRBV6-5
J: TRBJ2-2
size: few
D: TRBD2
DNA: TGTGCCAGCAGTTACGGGCTAGCGGGAAACACCGGGGAGCTGTTTTTT
CDR3: CASSYGLAGNTGELFF

V: TRBV18
J: TRBJ2-1
size: -
D: -
DNA: TGTGCCAGCTCACCAATCGATGTTTACTCCATTTACAATGAGCAGTTCTTC
CDR3: CASSPIDVYSIYNEQFF

V: TRBV5-6
J: TRBJ2-2
size: -
D: -
DNA: TGTGCCAGCAGCTTGGGTCGCGGCACCGGGGAGCTGTTTTTT
CDR3: CASSLGRGTGELFF

V: TRBV6-5
J: TRBJ1-2
size: once
D: -
DNA: TGTGCCAGCAGTTCAGGACTACGTGGCTACACCTTC
CDR3: CASSSGLRGYTF

V: TRBV7-8
J: TRBJ2-1
size: -
D: -
DNA: TGTGCCAGCAGCTTTTCCAGCCAGCCCGGGAGCTCCTACAATGAGCAGTTCTTC
CDR3: CASSFSSQPGSSYNEQFF

V: TRBV4-1
J: TRBJ2-7
size: -
D: -
DNA: TGCGCCAGCAGCCAAGAGCGGGGATTCGCCGAGCAGTACTTC
CDR3: CASSQERGFAEQYF

V: TRBV14
J: TRBJ2-7
size: -
D: TRBD2
DNA: TGTGCCAGCAGCGGCGGGGAGGGACCCACCTACGAGCAGTACTTC
CDR3: CASSGGEGPTYEQYF

V: TRBV6-1
J: TRBJ1-5
size: -
D: -
DNA: TGTGCCAGCAGTGAATCTACGGGTCAGCCCCAGCATTTT
CDR3: CASSESTGQPQHF

V: TRBV4-1
J: TRBJ2-7
size: -
D: -
DNA: TGCGCCAGCAGCCAAGATCGAAGCAGCGCCTACGAGCAGTACTTC
CDR3: CASSQDRSSAYEQYF

V: TRBV5-4
J: TRBJ2-7
size: -
D: -
DNA: TGTGCCAGCAGCATAGGACCTAACGAGCAGTACTTC
CDR3: CASSIGPNEQYF

V: TRBV10-3
J: TRBJ2-1
size: -
D: TRBD2
DNA: TGTGCCATCAGTGAGTCGATCGGGAGGGGCAAGCAGTTCTTC
CDR3: CAISESIGRGKQFF

V: TRBV27
J: TRBJ1-2
size: -
D: -
DNA: TGTGCCAGCGGGCCCACTTTGTTTTACAGGGACTATGGCTACACCTTC
CDR3: CASGPTLFYRDYGYTF

V: TRBV28
J: TRBJ1-5
size: -
D: TRBD1
DNA: TGTGCCAGCAGTCACCGGGACAGGGAAAGCAATCAGCCCCAGCATTTT
CDR3: CASSHRDRESNQPQHF